This T cell receptor beta chain appears in the sequencing data of a study of T cell changes during pregnancy in multiple sclerosis. Germline trimming cut 0 bases from V and 1 base from J; bases unmatched to any gene: 3. Germline CDR1 is MGHRA and CDR2 is YSYEKL. The CDR3 totals 16 residues. Method: immunoSEQ multiplex PCR; TCRdb's copy keeps in-frame clones and lacks some. The repertoire holds 30,000 to 35,000 clones, with around 90% as singletons. This material consisted of CD4+ T cells from peripheral blood mononuclear cells, taken in the first trimester of pregnancy. This clonotype originated in a female donor in good health, enrolled as a control in a pregnancy study. This chain joins TRBV4-1 and TRBJ2-3, with 8 bases matching TRBD2. In DNA, the CDR3 is TGCGCCAGCAGCCAAGATAGAGCGGGGGGCACAGATACGCAGTATTTT. This sequence encodes CASSQDRAGGTDTQYF.